Shown below are 14 T cell receptor beta chains from a single sample sequenced in a study of patients and donors after allogeneic stem cell transplantation. Each CDR3 protein gets one entry after TCRdb re-called the RT-PCR reads with MiXCR. The profile shows about 410,000 distinct CDR3 sequences, roughly 16% of them singletons. The sequenced sample was blood, either unsorted or a sorted T cell fraction (not recorded which). The source is a human donor who was either an allogeneic HSCT recipient or a stem cell or donor lymphocyte infusion donor (not recorded which). It is not recorded whose cells these are; they may come from a transplant donor.

This clonotype was counted at least ten times. The chain employs TRBV20-1 and TRBJ1-1; TRBD1 is a possible D gene (6 bases). Between the trimmed V and J ends, which lost 6 bases and 5 bases, there was a span of 16 bases. CDR3 length equals 13 residues. Germline V gene data show CDR1 as DFQATT and CDR2 as SNEGSKA (reference sequence). The CDR3 DNA follows: TGCAGTGCCCTGTACAGGGAGAAAACTGAAGCTTTCTTT. This translates into CSALYREKTEAFF.

The V and J genes are TRBV5-1 and TRBJ1-3; D uncertain. Germline values: CDR1 SGHRS, CDR2 YFSETQ. V was pared by 0 bases and J by 2 bases, with 6 bases between. CDR3 length: 14 amino acids. The CDR3 sequence: CASSLGLAGNTIYF. CDR3 sequence (DNA): TGCGCCAGCAGCTTGGGATTGGCTGGAAACACCATATATTTT.

The chain uses TRBV6-5 and TRBJ2-7, with TRBD1 matching 7 bases. Germline lookup yields CDR1 MNHEY and CDR2 SVGAGI. The CDR3 covers 15 residues. The J segment lost 0 bases and the V segment lost 4 bases, leaving 6 bases of the junction unmatched. The CDR3 region is CASSWDSGGSYEQYF. CDR3 in DNA: TGTGCCAGCAGTTGGGACAGTGGGGGCTCCTACGAGCAGTACTTC.

The rearrangement links TRBV9 to TRBJ1-3; D unclear. The V end lost 0 bases, the J end lost 0 bases, and 7 bases lay between the germline ends. Germline V gene sequence: CDR1 SGDLS, CDR2 YYNGEE. This CDR3 is 15 amino acids long. CDR3 coding DNA: TGTGCCAGCAGCGTAGGGCGGAGCTCTGGAAACACCATATATTTT. Translation gives CASSVGRSSGNTIYF.

This clonotype has just a few counts. The chain couples TRBV6-1 to TRBJ1-1; D not resolved. Trimming cost V 6 bases and J 0 bases, with 14 bases left between them. Germline assignment: CDR1 MNHNS and CDR2 SASEGT. The CDR3 totals 15 residues. The CDR3 DNA sequence: TGTGCCAGCAGGCCCACAGCATTCATGAACACTGAAGCTTTCTTT. Its protein is CASRPTAFMNTEAFF.

A few counts support this clonotype. The chain is built from TRBV29-1 and TRBJ2-7, with 9 bases that match TRBD2. V gave up 7 bases and J gave up 2 bases; unmatched junction bases: 6. Germline CDR1 reads SQVTM; CDR2 reads ANQGSEA. This CDR3 has 13 residues. In DNA form, the CDR3 reads TGCAGCGGAAGGCTAGCGGGAACCTACGAGCAGTACTTC. This gives the protein CSGRLAGTYEQYF.

This chain connects TRBV18 to TRBJ1-2, with TRBD1 identical over 8 bases. V gave up 1 base and J gave up 5 bases; unmatched junction bases: 6. Looked up from germline, CDR1 is KGHSH and CDR2 is LQKENI. The CDR3 spans 15 residues. As DNA, the CDR3 is TGTGCCAGCTCACCACTTCAGGGGGCGGAATATGGCTACACCTTC. It yields the protein CASSPLQGAEYGYTF.

This clonotype appeared many times. The chain combines TRBV28 with TRBJ2-7, with 7 bases fitting TRBD2. The J segment lost 4 bases and the V segment lost 6 bases, leaving 12 bases of the junction unmatched. This CDR3 has 15 amino acids. CDR1 is MDHEN and CDR2 is SYDVKM in the germline V gene. In DNA, the CDR3 is TGTGCCAGCAGCACCGCCGGGGGGTCGGAATACGAGCAGTACTTC. It specifies CASSTAGGSEYEQYF. Full variable domain (outside the CDR3, taken from reference TRBV28 and TRBJ2-7): DVKVTQSSRYLVKRTGEKVFLECVQDMDHENMFWYRQDPGLGLRLIYFSYDVKMKEKGDIPEGYSVSREKKERFSLILESASTNQTSMYLCASSTAGGSEYEQYFGPGTRLTVT.

This clonotype was detected a few times. DNA for the CDR3: TGTGCCAGCAGCTTAATGCACACAGATACGCAGTATTTT. Translation gives CASSLMHTDTQYF. This chain connects TRBV7-3 to TRBJ2-3; D remains ambiguous. CDR3 length: 13 amino acids. Trimming shortened V by 1 base and J by 2 bases, and 4 bases separated the two germline ends. CDR1 and CDR2 (germline): SGHTA, FQGTGA. The full variable domain, completed using reference TRBV7-3 and TRBJ2-3, is GAGVSQTPSNKVTEKGKYVELRCDPISGHTALYWYRQSLGQGPEFLIYFQGTGAADDSGLPNDRFFAVRPEGSVSTLKIQRTERGDSAVYLCASSLMHTDTQYFGPGTRLTVL.

This chain joins TRBV7-3 and TRBJ2-3; D uncertain. This CDR3 is 15 amino acids long. Germline CDR1 is SGHTA and CDR2 is FQGTGA. Trimming took 6 bases from V and 4 from J, leaving 17 bases between them. This chain's CDR3 is CASSLTNARADTQYF. The CDR3 DNA is TGTGCCAGCAGTTTGACCAACGCTCGTGCAGATACGCAGTATTTT.

This chain joins TRBV2 and TRBJ2-3; 8 bases match TRBD2. This CDR3 has 15 residues. V lost 6 bases, J lost 2 bases, and 7 bases stayed unmatched. From germline, CDR1 is SNHLY and CDR2 FYNNEI. CDR3 region: CASRGTRLSTDTQYF. CDR3 coding DNA: TGTGCCAGCAGGGGGACTAGACTCTCCACAGATACGCAGTATTTT.

The CDR3 region is CASSFGLAGGGGETQYF. CDR3 DNA: TGTGCCAGCAGTTTTGGGCTAGCGGGGGGAGGTGGAGAGACCCAGTACTTC. V gene TRBV12-3 or TRBV12-4 combines with J gene TRBJ2-5; 11 nucleotides agree with TRBD2. The V and J ends lost 3 bases and 4 bases, in that order; junction bases with no gene match: 10. The CDR3 length is 17 residues.

This clonotype was counted between two and nine times. V usage is TRBV6-1 and J usage is TRBJ2-5; 10 positions agree with TRBD2. The germline V gene has CDR1 MNHNS and CDR2 SASEGT. Trimming at V came to 6 bases and at J to 1 base, leaving 8 bases not matched to a gene. The CDR3 is 16 amino acids. Written as DNA, the CDR3 is TGTGCCAGCAGGTCACCGGGACTAGCGACCCAAGAGACCCAGTACTTC. Encoded protein: CASRSPGLATQETQYF.

For this clonotype: This sequence may be a read error, since a much larger clone differs from it by one base. The rearrangement joins TRBV12-3 or TRBV12-4 to TRBJ2-1; 16 bases map to TRBD2. Germline trimming cut 5 bases from V and 8 bases from J; bases unmatched to any gene: 3. This CDR3 spans 15 amino acids. The CDR3 region has the DNA TGTGCCAGCAGTGTCGGGACTAGCGGGAGGGATGAGCAGTTCTTC. It translates to CASSVGTSGRDEQFF.